The 29 T cell receptor beta chains listed next were all sequenced from one sample in a study of T cells in localized non-small cell lung cancer. Measured with immunoSEQ multiplex PCR; TCRdb has only the in-frame clones, and not every one. The sample yields over 45,000 clones, 70% to 90% seen once. The material was PBMCs, obtained before any cancer treatment. The receptors here all came from a female donor with stage II lung adenocarcinoma.

The chain carries TRBV6-4 and TRBJ2-2, with no clear D. This CDR3 region has 13 residues. V dropped 6 bases and J dropped 2 bases, with 7 bases sitting between them. The germline V gene encodes CDR1 MRHNA and CDR2 SNTAGT. The CDR3 DNA reads as TGTGCCAGCAGAAGAGAAAACACCGGGGAGCTGTTTTTT. Translation: CASRRENTGELFF.

The chain carries TRBV18 and TRBJ1-5, with a weak D call TRBD1 (6 bases). V was shortened by 3 bases and J by 4 bases, with 10 bases between the two germline ends. This CDR3 comprises 14 residues. The germline V gene has CDR1 KGHSH and CDR2 LQKENI. CDR3 region: CASSPPGENQPQHF. The CDR3 DNA is TGTGCCAGCTCACCTCCAGGGGAGAATCAGCCCCAGCATTTT.

The rearrangement joins TRBV9 to TRBJ2-1, with D uncertain. CDR3 length: 13 amino acids. CDR1 is SGDLS and CDR2 is YYNGEE in the germline V gene. Trimming took 2 bases from V and 3 from J, leaving 6 bases between them. CDR3 protein: CASSVSHYNEQFF. Written as DNA, the CDR3 is TGTGCCAGCAGCGTTTCCCACTACAATGAGCAGTTCTTC.

The chain is built from TRBV4-1 and TRBJ1-2; 7 bases are a match to TRBD1. This CDR3 region has 14 residues. Germline CDR1 reads MGHRA; CDR2 reads YSYEKL. Trimming removed 3 bases from V and 1 base from J; junction bases left unmatched: 2. CDR3 nucleotides: TGCGCCAGCAGCCAGGCAGGGGGTAACTATGGCTACACCTTC. Its translation: CASSQAGGNYGYTF.

The genes are TRBV5-1 and TRBJ2-1, with 7 nucleotides matching TRBD2. Germline trimming cut 1 base from V and 7 bases from J; bases unmatched to any gene: 11. The CDR3 has 16 amino acids. The germline CDR1 and CDR2 sequences are SGHRS and YFSETQ. DNA for the CDR3: TGCGCCAGCAGCTTGAATAAGCTAGCGGCCCCGAATGAGCAGTTCTTC. This gives the protein CASSLNKLAAPNEQFF.

This clone was seen more than once but under ten times. This chain links TRBV19 with TRBJ1-2; tentatively, D is TRBD1 (5 bases). Per germline, CDR1 LNHDA and CDR2 SQIVND (reference sequence). V gave up 3 bases and J gave up 7 bases, with 12 bases separating them. The CDR3 runs to 13 residues. This CDR3 is CASSMGQGGGYTF. Here the CDR3 DNA reads TGTGCCAGTAGTATGGGCCAGGGAGGTGGCTACACCTTC.

The chain combines TRBV4-1 with TRBJ1-5; D is uncertain. The CDR3 totals 16 residues. V shed 1 base and J shed 1 base, with 11 bases lying between them. Germline CDR1 is MGHRA and CDR2 is YSYEKL. CDR3 sequence (DNA): TGCGCCAGCAGCCAAGTAGGAGGAAGGAGCAATCAGCCCCAGCATTTT. Translated: CASSQVGGRSNQPQHF.

The chain joins TRBV23-1 to TRBJ1-5; possibly TRBD1 for D (5 bases). TRBV23-1 is assigned to the ORF class and has an uncertain function. V was pared by 0 bases and J by 5 bases, with 23 bases between. The CDR3 runs to 19 residues. The CDR3 sequence is CASSQSEGQSLDWHQPQHF. The CDR3 coding sequence is TGCGCCAGCAGTCAATCGGAGGGGCAGAGTTTGGATTGGCATCAGCCCCAGCATTTT.

The chain joins TRBV9 to TRBJ1-1; the D is unclear. Germline V gene data show CDR1 as SGDLS and CDR2 as YYNGEE. CDR3 length: 14 amino acids. Trimming cost V 7 bases and J 1 base, with 14 bases left between them. CDR3 residues: CASGKGTANTEAFF. The CDR3 DNA follows: TGTGCCAGCGGGAAGGGAACCGCGAACACTGAAGCTTTCTTT.

The J gene is TRBJ1-4, the V gene TRBV27; tentatively, D is TRBD1 (5 bases). Deletions cut 2 bases from V and 6 bases from J, with 13 bases between. CDR1 is MNHEY and CDR2 is SMNVEV in the germline V gene (reference sequence). The CDR3 is 15 residues long. DNA for the CDR3: TGTGCCAGCAGTTTAATGGCAGGAGGGGATGAAAAACTGTTTTTT. Amino acids: CASSLMAGGDEKLFF.

In regard to this clone: Other nucleotide sequences in the sample specify the same CDR3. V is TRBV7-2 and J is TRBJ1-2; D is perhaps TRBD1 (6 bases). V gave up 5 bases and J gave up 2 bases, with 12 bases separating them. Germline V gives CDR1 SGHTA, CDR2 FQGNSA. This CDR3 region has 14 residues. As DNA, the CDR3 is TGTGCCAGCAGCCCGGGGGCGAGGAACTATGGCTACACCTTC. It specifies CASSPGARNYGYTF.

The rearrangement uses TRBV7-3 and TRBJ2-2; D gene ambiguous. In germline, CDR1 is SGHTA, CDR2 FQGTGA. The ends were cut back, 4 bases at V and 0 bases at J, with 12 bases in the middle. This CDR3 is built from 16 residues. Here the CDR3 DNA reads TGTGCCAGCAGCTCCAAGGGCCCAACGAACACCGGGGAGCTGTTTTTT. Encoded protein: CASSSKGPTNTGELFF.

In its sample, this clone was seen a few times. V and J are TRBV19 and TRBJ2-1; 11 bases are a match to TRBD2. The CDR3 consists of 15 residues. The J segment lost 9 bases and the V segment lost 6 bases, leaving 10 bases of the junction unmatched. CDR1 and CDR2 from the germline V gene are LNHDA and SQIVND (reference sequence). CDR3 sequence reads: CASRPVSGGAGEQFF. CDR3 nucleotide sequence: TGTGCCAGTAGGCCTGTTAGCGGGGGGGCCGGTGAGCAGTTCTTC.

The chain couples TRBV2 to TRBJ2-7; 8 nucleotides agree with TRBD2. Germline V CDR1 and CDR2: SNHLY, FYNNEI. Trimming cost V 7 bases and J 3 bases; bases outside gene matches: 5. This CDR3 spans 13 amino acids. CDR3 in amino acids: CASISGGDYEQYF. CDR3 coding DNA: TGTGCCAGCATCTCCGGGGGGGACTACGAGCAGTACTTC.

The CDR3 DNA reads as TGTGCCAGCAGAAATGGAGGGCTGCGGACTAGCAGCGCTGAAGCTTTCTTT. Its protein is CASRNGGLRTSSAEAFF. J is TRBJ1-1 and V is TRBV5-6; D gene uncertain. With 5 bases removed from V and 6 bases from J, the gap between germline ends came to 26 bases. Germline CDR1 reads SGHDT; CDR2 reads YYEEEE. The CDR3 length is 17 residues.

V and J are TRBV7-9 and TRBJ1-1; D unclear. Looked up from germline, CDR1 is SEHNR and CDR2 is FQNEAQ (reference sequence). The CDR3 has 14 amino acids. Trimming shortened V by 1 base and J by 5 bases, and 11 bases separated the two germline ends. This CDR3 is CASSLVYGGTEAFF. The DNA of the CDR3 is TGTGCCAGCAGCTTAGTTTACGGCGGGACTGAAGCTTTCTTT.

The J gene is TRBJ1-1, the V gene TRBV6-5, with D possibly being TRBD1 (5 bases). The length of the CDR3 is 16 residues. Germline assignment: CDR1 MNHEY and CDR2 SVGAGI. Trimming shortened V by 0 bases and J by 1 base, and 12 bases separated the two germline ends. The CDR3 region has the DNA TGTGCCAGCAGTTACTCCTACTCTGGGGGGAACACTGAAGCTTTCTTT. Its translation: CASSYSYSGGNTEAFF.

The V gene is TRBV15, the J gene TRBJ2-1; D is ambiguous. Per germline, CDR1 LNHNV and CDR2 YYDKDF (reference sequence). The CDR3 extends over 17 amino acids. V lost 0 bases and J 7 bases, leaving 19 bases between the germline ends. CDR3 DNA: TGTGCCACCAGCAGAGATCGGTCGTCATCTTTCTTAAATGAGCAGTTCTTC. It encodes CATSRDRSSSFLNEQFF.

This clone has only one observation. The chain couples TRBV6-5 to TRBJ1-1, with D possibly TRBD1 on 5 matching bases. V was shortened by 0 bases and J by 4 bases, with 9 bases between the two germline ends. The CDR3 loop spans 14 amino acids. Germline assignment: CDR1 MNHEY and CDR2 SVGAGI. The CDR3: CASSYSQGTTEAFF. The CDR3 DNA sequence: TGTGCCAGCAGTTACTCGCAGGGAACCACTGAAGCTTTCTTT.

The chain has TRBV2 and TRBJ1-3; tentative D call: TRBD1 (6 bases). The CDR3 covers 15 residues. Between the trimmed V and J ends, which lost 5 bases and 2 bases, there was a span of 13 bases. Germline V gives CDR1 SNHLY, CDR2 FYNNEI. CDR3 sequence: CASSQQGRAGNTIYF. DNA of the CDR3: TGTGCCAGCAGTCAACAGGGAAGGGCTGGAAACACCATATATTTT.

The chain recombines TRBV5-1 with TRBJ1-4; D not resolved. The germline V gene has CDR1 SGHRS and CDR2 YFSETQ. This CDR3 region has 11 residues. V was shortened by 5 bases and J by 6 bases, with 5 bases between the two germline ends. The CDR3 DNA reads TGCGCCAGCAGGACGGATGAAAAACTGTTTTTT. Translated, it gives CASRTDEKLFF.

In its sample, this clone was seen a few times. The V call is TRBV6-1, the J call TRBJ1-1; the D is unclear. The germline V gene encodes CDR1 MNHNS and CDR2 SASEGT. This CDR3 comprises 11 residues. V lost 8 bases and J 5 bases, leaving 9 bases between the germline ends. CDR3 in DNA: TGTGCCAGCGGATGGGGAACTGAAGCTTTCTTT. Protein sequence: CASGWGTEAFF.

V usage is TRBV30 and J usage is TRBJ1-2; a possible D gene is TRBD1 (5 bases). CDR1 and CDR2 from the germline V gene are GTSNPN and SVGIG (reference sequence). V was shortened by 0 bases and J by 7 bases, with 12 bases between the two germline ends. This CDR3 is built from 13 residues. In DNA, the CDR3 is TGTGCCTGGAGTGTGCAGGGTATGGGTGGCTACACCTTC. It encodes CAWSVQGMGGYTF.

The DNA for the CDR3 is TGCGCCAGCAGCTTTTCCCCGGGGGCTAACGAGCAGTACTTC. Encoded protein: CASSFSPGANEQYF. The rearrangement uses TRBV5-1 and TRBJ2-7, with D perhaps given as TRBD1 or TRBD2 (6 bases each). The CDR3 spans 14 residues. Germline V gives CDR1 SGHRS, CDR2 YFSETQ. Trimming removed 2 bases at V and 5 bases at J, with 14 bases between. Filled out from reference TRBV5-1 and TRBJ2-7, the complete variable domain reads KAGVTQTPRYLIKTRGQQVTLSCSPISGHRSVSWYQQTPGQGLQFLFEYFSETQRNKGNFPGRFSGRQFSNSRSEMNVSTLELGDSALYLCASSFSPGANEQYFGPGTRLTVT.

This clone came up once. The V gene is TRBV4-1, the J gene TRBJ1-2; possible D gene TRBD1, 5 bases. Trimming cost V 2 bases and J 5 bases, with 18 bases left between them. Germline V gene data show CDR1 as MGHRA and CDR2 as YSYEKL. This CDR3 is built from 16 residues. Here the CDR3 DNA reads TGCGCCAGCAGCCAAAACTTAGGGGCCGCTAGGTATGGCTACACCTTC. It codes for CASSQNLGAARYGYTF.

The genes are TRBV6-5 and TRBJ1-1; TRBD1 aligns across 7 bases. The CDR3 length is 15 residues. The germline CDR1 and CDR2 sequences are MNHEY and SVGAGI. Trimming cost V 7 bases and J 1 base; bases outside gene matches: 9. The CDR3 region has the DNA TGTGCCAGCACCCCCCAGAGACAGGGGAACACTGAAGCTTTCTTT. Translated, it gives CASTPQRQGNTEAFF.

The chain recombines TRBV7-9 with TRBJ2-7; 9 positions agree with TRBD1. This CDR3 has 17 residues. CDR1 and CDR2 from the germline V gene are SEHNR and FQNEAQ (reference sequence). V shed 0 bases, J shed 5 bases, and the junction held 11 bases outside the gene matches. The CDR3 loop is CASSLAYTGQGHHEQYF. CDR3 coding DNA: TGTGCCAGCAGCTTAGCGTATACGGGACAGGGTCACCACGAGCAGTACTTC.

The rearrangement joins TRBV5-4 to TRBJ1-2; no reliable D call. Germline V CDR1 and CDR2: SGHNT, YYREEE (reference sequence). V shed 0 bases and J shed 6 bases, with 6 bases lying between them. This CDR3 has 12 residues. CDR3 bases: TGTGCCAGCAGCTTGGCTGGGAATGGCTACACCTTC. Protein product: CASSLAGNGYTF.

The chain uses TRBV9 and TRBJ1-1; D unclear. From germline, CDR1 is SGDLS and CDR2 YYNGEE. The V and J ends lost 3 bases and 1 base respectively, with 16 bases between them. The CDR3 length is 16 residues. The DNA of the CDR3 is TGTGCCAGCAGCGCCCGAGCGGACTATTCGAACACTGAAGCTTTCTTT. Amino acid sequence: CASSARADYSNTEAFF.